The next 14 T cell receptor beta chains were all read from a single sample in a study of spatial heterogeneity in lung cancer (dated by TCRdb to between 2018 and 2020). General conclusions and limits of the study: A correlation was observed between the number of expanded intratumoral alpha and beta TCRs and the tumor nonsynonymous mutation count.

Their antigen targets remain unknown. This sample's time point label indicates: sample taken at primary tumor resection. Libraries came from 5' RACE. Sequencing was carried out with a NextSeq 500. TCRdb itself trimmed the public reads at Q25 with fastp, ran MiXCR and retained productive beta chains. Each CDR3 protein gets just one entry, which takes the most common genes and DNA from the rows behind it. This sample holds 15,000 to 20,000 distinct CDR3 sequences; roughly 5.7% were observed only once. The ten most abundant clones make up around 10% of the sample. The material was lung tumor tissue, obtained at surgery. These receptors originate from a female donor with early-stage non-small cell lung cancer.

This clonotype was seen repeatedly, ten times or more. With the library built for alpha chains, this beta chain is off target and its frequency is not meaningful. This chain joins TRBV12-3 or TRBV12-4 and TRBJ2-3; 7 bases agree with TRBD1. CDR3 length: 15 amino acids. V lost 7 bases and J lost 2; bases outside the gene matches: 9. The CDR3 nucleotides are TGTGCCAGCACCCTAGGGGACAGCCTCACAGATACGCAGTATTTT. Protein: CASTLGDSLTDTQYF.

For this clonotype: As an off-target read in a library built for alpha chains, this beta chain has a frequency of little significance. CDR3 sequence reads: CASSSGRAYNEQFF. In DNA form, the CDR3 reads TGTGCCAGCAGTTCAGGGAGGGCCTACAATGAGCAGTTCTTC. This chain uses TRBV7-3 with TRBJ2-1; TRBD2 aligns across 7 bases. This CDR3 has 14 amino acids. The V segment lost 6 bases and the J segment 2 bases; nucleotides outside the gene matches: 4. From germline, CDR1 is SGHTA and CDR2 FQGTGA.

At least ten counts were recorded for this clonotype. This beta chain is an unintended read in a library built for alpha chains; its size means little. The chain joins TRBV7-3 to TRBJ1-1; D not certain. V lost 1 base and J 1 base, leaving 10 bases between the germline ends. The CDR3 consists of 15 residues. Germline V CDR1 and CDR2: SGHTA, FQGTGA. The CDR3 protein is CASSLRHRRNTEAFF. CDR3 sequence (DNA): TGTGCCAGCAGCTTAAGACACCGGAGGAACACTGAAGCTTTCTTT. Filled out from reference TRBV7-3 and TRBJ1-1, the complete variable domain reads GAGVSQTPSNKVTEKGKYVELRCDPISGHTALYWYRQSLGQGPEFLIYFQGTGAADDSGLPNDRFFAVRPEGSVSTLKIQRTERGDSAVYLCASSLRHRRNTEAFFGQGTRLTVV.

The sample holds many counts of this clonotype. This beta chain is a stray sequence in a library constructed for alpha chains; its clone size is not meaningful. This chain links TRBV11-2 with TRBJ2-1; unclear D gene. CDR3 size: 13 residues. CDR1 is SGHAT, CDR2 FQNNGV, per germline. V lost 5 bases and J 14 bases, leaving 19 bases between the germline ends. CDR3 in amino acids: CASSVNSDPDEFF. The CDR3 region has the DNA TGTGCCAGCAGCGTGAACTCGGACCCGGACGAGTTCTTC.

This clonotype occurred a few times. A library prepared for alpha chains yielded this beta chain as an off-target read; its size is of little meaning. This chain links TRBV7-6 with TRBJ2-5, with a possible D match to TRBD1 (6 bases). Deletions cut 2 bases from V and 5 bases from J, with 15 bases between. CDR1 SGHVS and CDR2 FNYEAQ come from the germline V gene. The CDR3 is 15 amino acids. In nucleotides, the CDR3 is TGTGCCAGCAGCTTAATGGCAGGGGCCCCGGAGACCCAGTACTTC. Translated: CASSLMAGAPETQYF.

This clonotype was detected many times. This beta chain turned up in a library designed for alpha chains; as an off-target read, its abundance says little. The chain joins TRBV28 to TRBJ1-5; D gene uncertain. Germline values: CDR1 MDHEN, CDR2 SYDVKM. The CDR3 covers 12 residues. Between the trimmed V and J ends, which lost 1 base and 7 bases, there was a span of 5 bases. The CDR3 DNA sequence: TGTGCCAGCAGTTTATCGTCCCAGCCCCAGCATTTT. The encoded protein is CASSLSSQPQHF.

This clonotype occurred a few times. Germline is not matched at one junction end, which may reflect a read error. This beta chain lies outside the target of a library built for alpha chains; its clone size means little. The chain joins TRBV20-1 to TRBJ2-1, with 13 bases identical to TRBD2. The germline V gene has CDR1 DFQATT and CDR2 SNEGSKA (reference sequence). There are 19 residues in the CDR3. CDR3 amino acids: CSAGEGQGETSGRASEQFF. The CDR3 bases are TGCAGTGCTGGAGAAGGACAGGGCGAAACTAGCGGGAGGGCCAGTGAGCAGTTCTTC.

This clonotype was detected ten times or more. This beta chain is an unintended read in a library built for alpha chains; its size means little. V gene TRBV7-8 combines with J gene TRBJ2-1, with D perhaps matching TRBD1 or TRBD2 (5 bases each). This CDR3 is 16 amino acids long. The ends were cut back, 5 bases at V and 7 bases at J, with 21 bases in the middle. Germline V gives CDR1 SGHVS, CDR2 FQNEAQ. The CDR3 region has the DNA TGTGCCAGCAGCGCGAGAATCCGGGACGAGCTGAATGAGCAGTTCTTC. It encodes CASSARIRDELNEQFF.

This clonotype was counted only a few times. The library was designed around alpha chains, so this beta chain is a stray read whose abundance carries little weight. This sequence joins TRBV7-2 and TRBJ2-5; 11 bases align to TRBD2. Trimming at V came to 1 base and at J to 4 bases, leaving 5 bases not matched to a gene. The CDR3 length is 16 residues. The V gene's germline CDR1 is SGHTA and CDR2 FQGNSA. CDR3: CASSLGSGRATETQYF. In DNA, the CDR3 is TGTGCCAGCAGCTTAGGTAGCGGGAGGGCCACAGAGACCCAGTACTTC.

This clonotype was seen repeatedly, ten times or more. This beta chain turned up in a library designed for alpha chains; as an off-target read, its abundance says little. The rearrangement joins TRBV14 to TRBJ1-1; no reliable D call. V was clipped by 1 base and J by 4 bases, with 7 bases between them. Germline-derived CDR1 and CDR2 are SGHDN and FVKESK. This CDR3 contains 13 residues. For the CDR3, the DNA is TGTGCCAGCAGCCAAGCAGCGTTCACTGAAGCTTTCTTT. Translating gives CASSQAAFTEAFF.

In this sample, this clonotype turned up many times. Found in a library prepared for alpha chains, this beta chain is an off-target read, and its abundance has little meaning. This chain joins TRBV2 and TRBJ2-1; 9 bases match TRBD1. Germline V CDR1 and CDR2: SNHLY, FYNNEI. CDR3 size: 14 residues. Trimming removed 4 bases from V and 5 bases from J; junction bases left unmatched: 3. CDR3 DNA: TGTGCCAGCAGTGTTAGACAGGGGGACAATGAGCAGTTCTTC. It codes for CASSVRQGDNEQFF.

This clonotype came up many times. This beta chain turned up in a library designed for alpha chains; as an off-target read, its abundance says little. This chain joins TRBV30 and TRBJ1-5; 7 bases are a match to TRBD1. The germline gives CDR1 GTSNPN, CDR2 SVGIG (reference sequence). This CDR3 has 14 residues. V trimming: 7 bases; J trimming: 7 bases; junction bases outside the gene matches: 13. The CDR3 loop is CAFSTRQGEQPQHF. The DNA for the CDR3 is TGTGCCTTCTCCACCCGACAGGGCGAGCAGCCCCAGCATTTT. Complete variable domain (other parts from reference TRBV30 and TRBJ1-5): SQTIHQWPATLVQPVGSPLSLECTVEGTSNPNLYWYRQAAGRGLQLLFYSVGIGQISSEVPQNLSASRPQDRQFILSSKKLLLSDSGFYLCAFSTRQGEQPQHFGDGTRLSIL.

In this sample, this clonotype is medium-sized. Within a library made for alpha chains, this beta chain is off target, and its count is uninformative. The chain combines TRBV27 with TRBJ2-1, with D possibly being TRBD2 (6 bases). The CDR3 runs to 15 residues. Germline CDR1 and CDR2: MNHEY and SMNVEV (reference sequence). Trimming removed 3 bases at V and 5 bases at J, with 14 bases between. The CDR3 nucleotides are TGTGCCAGCAGTTTCGCGGGCGGGACTGACAATGAGCAGTTCTTC. Residues: CASSFAGGTDNEQFF.

This clonotype was seen a handful of times. This beta chain is off target for a library built for alpha chains, so its abundance means little. This chain links TRBV7-6 with TRBJ1-4, with TRBD1 matching over 7 bases. Germline CDR1 and CDR2: SGHVS and FNYEAQ. V lost 5 bases to trimming and J lost 5 bases; unmatched junction nucleotides: 8. The CDR3 extends over 15 amino acids. This CDR3 reads CASSPRQGENEKLFF. DNA of the CDR3: TGTGCCAGCAGCCCCCGACAGGGTGAGAATGAAAAACTGTTTTTT. Filled out from reference TRBV7-6 and TRBJ1-4, the complete variable domain reads GAGVSQSPRYKVTKRGQDVALRCDPISGHVSLYWYRQALGQGPEFLTYFNYEAQQDKSGLPNDRFSAERPEGSISTLTIQRTEQRDSAMYRCASSPRQGENEKLFFGSGTQLSVL.